One sample yielded the 3 T cell receptor beta chains listed below, sequenced in a study of cytomegalovirus exposure and HLA in healthy donors. 13 Jbeta primers and 60 Vbeta primers were used for the PCR. The assay was immunoSEQ multiplex PCR, and TCRdb's table has in-frame clones only and misses some. The top ten clones hold under 2% of a sample with roughly 200,000 clones, 70% to 80% of them seen once. Sequences were obtained from PBMCs. These receptors were taken from a man aged 25-40 years in good health and CMV-seronegative.

The chain carries TRBV10-1 and TRBJ2-7; possible D gene TRBD1, 6 bases. This CDR3 comprises 14 residues. Deletions cut 5 bases from V and 4 bases from J, with 15 bases between. Germline V gives CDR1 WNHNN, CDR2 SYGVQD (reference sequence). The CDR3 here is CASSRGQRGYEQYF. DNA of the CDR3: TGCGCCAGCAGTAGAGGACAGCGCGGGTACGAGCAGTACTTC.

This clone was picked up one time. This chain joins TRBV14 and TRBJ1-2; a weak D match, TRBD1 (5 bases). The V and J ends lost 0 bases and 7 bases respectively, with 15 bases between them. Germline V gene lookup returns CDR1 SGHDN and CDR2 FVKESK. The CDR3 is made up of 15 amino acids. CDR3 sequence: CASSQDGGLPSGYTF. CDR3 DNA: TGTGCCAGCAGCCAAGATGGGGGACTACCGTCTGGCTACACCTTC.

This clone appeared a few times. This chain links TRBV7-3 with TRBJ1-4; D ambiguous. CDR3 length equals 14 residues. Germline V lookup: CDR1 SGHTA, CDR2 FQGTGA. V lost 6 bases, J lost 0 bases, and 8 bases lay in between. The CDR3 region has the DNA TGTGCCAGCAGGACCGGAGCAACTAATGAAAAACTGTTTTTT. As protein: CASRTGATNEKLFF.